The 11 T cell receptor beta chains in this list originate from one sample, sequenced in a study of long-term antiretroviral therapy in people with HIV. Runs used v3.0 of the immunoSEQ assay and were done at survey level. Clones were sequenced by immunoSEQ multiplex PCR, and TCRdb holds only the in-frame ones, with some missing. The data show fewer than 45,000 clones, roughly 85% seen once. The sample was unsorted PBMCs, taken 2.2 years after starting antiretroviral therapy. These receptors were obtained from a man in his late teens or twenties with HIV.

J is TRBJ1-6 and V is TRBV30, with D hard to call. V shed 3 bases and J shed 0 bases, with 6 bases lying between them. Germline values: CDR1 GTSNPN, CDR2 SVGIG (reference sequence). CDR3 length: 14 residues. The CDR3 DNA reads TGTGCCTGGAGACAGAGCTCCTATAATTCACCCCTCCACTTT. Its translation is CAWRQSSYNSPLHF.

The gene calls are TRBV7-2 and TRBJ2-1, with D uncertain. The CDR3 covers 15 residues. Trimming left V 1 base short and J 2 bases short, with 9 bases between. The V gene's germline CDR1 is SGHTA and CDR2 FQGNSA. Written as DNA, the CDR3 is TGTGCCAGCAGCTTAGGTAGCCAGCCCTACAATGAGCAGTTCTTC. Amino acid sequence: CASSLGSQPYNEQFF.

V and J are TRBV6-5 and TRBJ1-4, with D hard to call. This CDR3 is 13 amino acids long. The germline V gene encodes CDR1 MNHEY and CDR2 SVGAGI. Deletions cut 4 bases from V and 7 bases from J, with 10 bases between. The CDR3 sequence: CASSWRRSEKLFF. The CDR3 DNA sequence: TGTGCCAGCAGTTGGAGGCGGAGTGAAAAACTGTTTTTT.

This clone occurred a few times. The chain combines TRBV2 with TRBJ1-2; the D is unclear. V shed 5 bases and J shed 3 bases, with 13 bases lying between them. The CDR3 spans 14 residues. The germline gives CDR1 SNHLY, CDR2 FYNNEI. The CDR3 is CASSNSVIDYGYTF. CDR3 in DNA: TGTGCCAGCAGTAACTCGGTAATAGACTATGGCTACACCTTC.

The chain employs TRBV7-9 and TRBJ1-1; TRBD1 matches 9 bases. The CDR3 sequence is 13 residues long. V dropped 5 bases and J dropped 6; count of bases not matched to a gene: 4. Germline V gene lookup returns CDR1 SEHNR and CDR2 FQNEAQ (reference sequence). DNA for the CDR3: TGTGCCAGCAGCAAGACAGGGGGGGCTGAAGCTTTCTTT. This sequence encodes CASSKTGGAEAFF.

This clone turned up a few times. The chain employs TRBV20-1 and TRBJ1-2; 8 bases map to TRBD1. The germline CDR1 and CDR2 sequences are DFQATT and SNEGSKA (reference sequence). This CDR3 spans 11 amino acids. Losses at the gene ends were 6 bases for V and 4 bases for J; bases not matched to a gene: 1. CDR3 bases: TGCAGTGCCGGACAGGGCTATGGCTACACCTTC. The encoded protein is CSAGQGYGYTF.

The chain couples TRBV29-1 to TRBJ1-2; possible D gene TRBD1, 6 bases. V dropped 5 bases and J dropped 0 bases, with 10 bases sitting between them. The CDR3 runs 13 residues. The germline V gene has CDR1 SQVTM and CDR2 ANQGSEA. CDR3 amino acids: CSVHRATNYGYTF. CDR3 nucleotides: TGCAGCGTTCACAGGGCGACTAACTATGGCTACACCTTC.

The chain uses TRBV5-5 and TRBJ1-5, with TRBD1 matching 9 bases. The CDR3 contains 15 residues. V gave up 4 bases and J gave up 2 bases; unmatched junction bases: 4. CDR1 SGHKS and CDR2 YYEKEE come from the germline V gene (reference sequence). The CDR3 region is CASSGGQGGNQPQHF. The CDR3 region has the DNA TGTGCCAGCAGCGGGGGACAGGGAGGCAATCAGCCCCAGCATTTT.

The table lists this clone with a few counts. The chain is built from TRBV6-5 and TRBJ2-7; 9 bases are a match to TRBD1. Germline-derived CDR1 and CDR2 are MNHEY and SVGAGI. This CDR3 is built from 13 residues. Germline trimming cut 9 bases from V and 5 bases from J; bases unmatched to any gene: 8. The CDR3 here is CASKQQGAHEQYF. The CDR3 DNA reads TGTGCCAGTAAGCAACAGGGGGCGCACGAGCAGTACTTC.

This chain links TRBV6-1 with TRBJ1-3, with a tentative D call TRBD1 (5 bases). V was pared by 10 bases and J by 4 bases, with 17 bases between. The CDR3 covers 14 residues. Germline CDR1 MNHNS, CDR2 SASEGT. The DNA for the CDR3 is TGTGCCACACGAACAGGACTCTTCGGAAACACCATATATTTT. Translation gives CATRTGLFGNTIYF.

The chain uses TRBV6-1 and TRBJ1-6; D ambiguous. With 3 bases removed from V and 0 bases from J, the gap between germline ends came to 6 bases. Looked up from germline, CDR1 is MNHNS and CDR2 is SASEGT. There are 15 residues in the CDR3. The CDR3 reads CASSDGSSYNSPLHF. DNA of the CDR3: TGTGCCAGCAGTGATGGGAGCTCCTATAATTCACCCCTCCACTTT.